This T cell receptor (beta chain) was profiled in a study of OX40 agonist ivuxolimab in advanced cancers. Study context: Hepatocellular carcinoma, melanoma, renal cell or head and neck cancer occurred in dose-escalation patients. One patient with hepatocellular carcinoma and two with cutaneous melanoma, three in all, had partial responses.

Study conclusions and caveats: Patients who responded partially at 0.1-3.0 mg/kg showed clonal expansion ranking among the lowest. At doses 0.1 to 3.0 mg/kg, CD4+ and CD8+ clones expanded.

CDR3 length: 10 amino acids. The ends were cut back, 6 bases at V and 10 bases at J, with 7 bases in the middle. The germline gives CDR1 SNHLY, CDR2 FYNNEI. TCRdb's table, derived via immunoSEQ multiplex PCR, lists solely in-frame clones and lacks some. The sample has around 67,000 clones, more than 70% seen once; the top ten hold 8.2%. Concerning this clone itself: The antigen is not known.

The V call is TRBV2, the J call TRBJ2-1; unclear D gene. Here the sequenced sample was CD4+ or CD8+ T cells sorted from blood, taken in a trial of the OX40 agonist ivuxolimab. The clonotype was recovered from an adult with an advanced solid tumor such as melanoma, head and neck, liver or kidney cancer. CDR3 region: CASSSAEQFF. The CDR3 region has the DNA TGTGCCAGCAGCTCGGCCGAGCAGTTCTTC.